Each of the 16 T cell receptor beta chains below was sequenced from the same sample in a study of T cell responses to AZD1222 COVID-19 vaccine. Using immunoSEQ multiplex PCR, the repertoire was profiled, and TCRdb retains in-frame clones only, with some absent. The data show approximately 120,000 clones, around 90% seen once. The sample here was peripheral blood, taken on day 0 of MenACWY control vaccination. The receptors here all came from an adult in good health.

CDR3 coding DNA: TGTGCCAGCAGCCAAGTGGCGACAGGGAGTTATGGCTACACCTTC. Translating it yields CASSQVATGSYGYTF. The chain joins TRBV14 to TRBJ1-2; 7 bases line up with TRBD1. The J segment lost 5 bases and the V segment lost 1 base, leaving 7 bases of the junction unmatched. Germline assignment: CDR1 SGHDN and CDR2 FVKESK. The CDR3 sequence is 15 residues long.

This clone was picked up one time. The chain links TRBV18 to TRBJ2-5; 9 bases fit TRBD1. Per the germline V gene, CDR1 is KGHSH and CDR2 is LQKENI. This CDR3 has 13 amino acids. V was pared by 4 bases and J by 5 bases, with 2 bases of the junction left unmatched. The CDR3 DNA sequence: TGTGCCAGCTCACACGGGACAGGGGAGACCCAGTACTTC. As protein: CASSHGTGETQYF.

The chain has TRBV28 and TRBJ2-6; D gene ambiguous. In germline, CDR1 is MDHEN, CDR2 SYDVKM. Between the trimmed V and J ends, which lost 11 bases and 1 base, there was a span of 12 bases. The CDR3 runs to 14 residues. CDR3 region: CAVQPPSGANVLTF. CDR3 DNA: TGTGCCGTGCAGCCGCCGTCTGGGGCCAACGTCCTGACTTTC. Together with reference TRBV28 and TRBJ2-6, the CDR3 gives the full variable domain: DVKVTQSSRYLVKRTGEKVFLECVQDMDHENMFWYRQDPGLGLRLIYFSYDVKMKEKGDIPEGYSVSREKKERFSLILESASTNQTSMYLCAVQPPSGANVLTFGAGSRLTVL.

The CDR3 bases are TGTGCCACCTCAGCAGGGGGAAATCAGCCCCAGCATTTT. This encodes CATSAGGNQPQHF. The chain has TRBV12-3 or TRBV12-4 and TRBJ1-5; TRBD1 matches 7 bases. The CDR3 covers 13 residues. The junction had 7 bases not matched to a gene; V was cut back by 10 bases and J by 4 bases.

The chain uses TRBV2 and TRBJ2-3; TRBD1 is a possible D gene (6 bases). This CDR3 spans 17 amino acids. V dropped 6 bases and J dropped 3 bases, with 22 bases sitting between them. CDR1 and CDR2 (germline): SNHLY, FYNNEI. This CDR3 reads CASSVPLVGAQTDTQYF. The CDR3 nucleotides read TGTGCCAGCAGCGTACCCCTCGTGGGGGCGCAGACAGATACGCAGTATTTT.

The chain couples TRBV28 to TRBJ1-5; 7 nucleotides line up with TRBD1. This CDR3 spans 17 amino acids. Germline assignment: CDR1 MDHEN and CDR2 SYDVKM. The ends lost 2 bases at V and 2 bases at J; junction bases unmatched: 9. This CDR3 is CASSLARQGGGNQPQHF. In DNA form, the CDR3 reads TGTGCCAGCAGTTTAGCCCGACAGGGAGGGGGCAATCAGCCCCAGCATTTT.

This rearrangement joins TRBV7-9 to TRBJ2-3; 13 nucleotides align to TRBD2. With V trimmed by 3 bases and J by 0 bases, 6 bases remained unmatched. Germline lookup yields CDR1 SEHNR and CDR2 FQNEAQ (reference sequence). The CDR3 has 18 residues. Here the CDR3 reads CASSLTSGGLRSTDTQYF. The CDR3 DNA follows: TGTGCCAGCAGCTTGACTAGCGGGGGGCTGAGAAGCACAGATACGCAGTATTTT.

This chain connects TRBV4-1 to TRBJ2-1, with D perhaps TRBD1 (6 bases). Germline V gene data show CDR1 as MGHRA and CDR2 as YSYEKL. The V end was cut by 6 bases, the J end by 4 bases, with 16 bases between. The CDR3 has 15 amino acids. The CDR3 region is CASRRGGGFYNEQFF. The CDR3 coding sequence is TGCGCCAGCAGAAGAGGGGGTGGGTTTTACAATGAGCAGTTCTTC.

The gene calls are TRBV7-9 and TRBJ2-1, with D hard to call. The length of the CDR3 is 13 residues. Trimming stripped 3 bases from V and 4 bases from J, with 7 bases between. Germline V gives CDR1 SEHNR, CDR2 FQNEAQ (reference sequence). The CDR3 sequence is CASSLGQYNEQFF. Written as DNA, the CDR3 is TGTGCCAGCAGCTTGGGCCAATACAATGAGCAGTTCTTC.

This chain joins TRBV18 and TRBJ1-6; weak D call: TRBD1 (5 bases). Looked up from germline, CDR1 is KGHSH and CDR2 is LQKENI. CDR3 length equals 15 residues. V shed 2 bases and J shed 9 bases, with 14 bases lying between them. DNA of the CDR3: TGTGCCAGCTCACCAGAGACCACTGGGGGTTCACCCCTCCACTTT. This translates into CASSPETTGGSPLHF.

This rearrangement joins TRBV5-4 to TRBJ2-3; TRBD2 matches at 10 bases. The length of the CDR3 is 15 residues. Losses at the gene ends were 4 bases for V and 0 bases for J; bases not matched to a gene: 2. CDR1 is SGHNT, CDR2 YYREEE, per germline (reference sequence). The CDR3 is CASSASGGSTDTQYF. CDR3 nucleotide sequence: TGTGCCAGCAGCGCTAGCGGGGGCAGCACAGATACGCAGTATTTT.

The chain couples TRBV3-1 (or the pseudogene TRBV3-2) to TRBJ1-1, with unresolved D. Germline V gives CDR1 LGHDT, CDR2 YNNKEL (reference sequence). V was trimmed by 1 base and J by 5 bases, leaving 14 bases between them. The CDR3 has 15 residues. The CDR3 spells CASSQGGFEGTEAFF. Here the CDR3 DNA reads TGTGCCAGCAGCCAAGGGGGATTCGAGGGAACTGAAGCTTTCTTT.

The rearrangement joins TRBV28 to TRBJ2-1; 10 nucleotides line up with TRBD2. CDR1 and CDR2 (germline): MDHEN, SYDVKM. CDR3 size: 15 residues. Germline trimming cut 6 bases from V and 3 bases from J; bases unmatched to any gene: 5. The CDR3 spells CASSRVAGGYNEQFF. The CDR3, as DNA: TGTGCCAGCAGCCGGGTAGCGGGAGGCTACAATGAGCAGTTCTTC.

J is TRBJ2-7 and V is TRBV19; 7 bases agree with TRBD1. Unmatched junction bases numbered 4, after V lost 5 bases and J lost 3 bases. This CDR3 contains 13 residues. Germline V lookup: CDR1 LNHDA, CDR2 SQIVND (reference sequence). The CDR3 DNA follows: TGTGCCAGTAGTCCCGGGGACAGCTACGAGCAGTACTTC. Residues: CASSPGDSYEQYF.

This sequence joins TRBV7-2 and TRBJ2-1; the match to TRBD2 covers 9 bases. The CDR3 contains 17 residues. The germline V gene has CDR1 SGHTA and CDR2 FQGNSA. Trimming cost V 4 bases and J 4 bases; bases outside gene matches: 11. CDR3 in amino acids: CASSSKGAGGPYNEQFF. The CDR3 nucleotides read TGTGCCAGCAGCTCTAAGGGGGCGGGAGGGCCTTACAATGAGCAGTTCTTC. The full variable domain, completed using reference TRBV7-2 and TRBJ2-1, is GAGVSQSPSNKVTEKGKDVELRCDPISGHTALYWYRQSLGQGLEFLIYFQGNSAPDKSGLPSDRFSAERTGGSVSTLTIQRTQQEDSAVYLCASSSKGAGGPYNEQFFGPGTRLTVL.

V usage is TRBV28 and J usage is TRBJ1-1; no clear D gene. This CDR3 region has 12 residues. Germline CDR1 MDHEN, CDR2 SYDVKM. Trimming removed 7 bases at V and 5 bases at J, with 11 bases between. DNA for the CDR3: TGTGCCAGCACCTACGAGCAGACTGAAGCTTTCTTT. Translating gives CASTYEQTEAFF.